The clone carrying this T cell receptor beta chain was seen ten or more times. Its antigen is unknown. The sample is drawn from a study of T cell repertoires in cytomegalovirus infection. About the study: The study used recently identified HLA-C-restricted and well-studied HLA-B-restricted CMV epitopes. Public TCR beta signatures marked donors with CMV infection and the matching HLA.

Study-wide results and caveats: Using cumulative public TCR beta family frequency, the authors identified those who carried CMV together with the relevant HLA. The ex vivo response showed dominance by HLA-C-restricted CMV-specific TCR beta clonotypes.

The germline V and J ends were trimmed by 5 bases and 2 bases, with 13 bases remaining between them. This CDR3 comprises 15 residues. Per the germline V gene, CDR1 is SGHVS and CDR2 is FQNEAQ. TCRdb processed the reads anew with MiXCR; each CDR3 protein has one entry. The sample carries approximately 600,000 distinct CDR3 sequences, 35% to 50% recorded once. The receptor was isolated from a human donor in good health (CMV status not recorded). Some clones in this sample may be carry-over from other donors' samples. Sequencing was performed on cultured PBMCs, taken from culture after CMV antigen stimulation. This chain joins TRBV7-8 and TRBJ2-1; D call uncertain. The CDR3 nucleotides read TGTGCCAGCAGCCCCGTGAGGCGAACCTACAATGAGCAGTTCTTC. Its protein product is CASSPVRRTYNEQFF.